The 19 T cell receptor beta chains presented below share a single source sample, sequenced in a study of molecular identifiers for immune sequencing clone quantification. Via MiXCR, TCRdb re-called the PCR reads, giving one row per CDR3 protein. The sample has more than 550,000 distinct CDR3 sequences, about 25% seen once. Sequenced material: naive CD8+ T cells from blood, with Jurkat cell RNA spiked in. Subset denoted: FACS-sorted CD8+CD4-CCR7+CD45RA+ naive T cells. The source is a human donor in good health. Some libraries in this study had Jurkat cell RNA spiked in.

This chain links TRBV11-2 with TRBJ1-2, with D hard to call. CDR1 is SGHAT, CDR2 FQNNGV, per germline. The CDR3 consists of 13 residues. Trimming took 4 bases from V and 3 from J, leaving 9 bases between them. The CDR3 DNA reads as TGTGCCAGCAGCTCTGACTCTTACTATGGCTACACCTTC. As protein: CASSSDSYYGYTF.

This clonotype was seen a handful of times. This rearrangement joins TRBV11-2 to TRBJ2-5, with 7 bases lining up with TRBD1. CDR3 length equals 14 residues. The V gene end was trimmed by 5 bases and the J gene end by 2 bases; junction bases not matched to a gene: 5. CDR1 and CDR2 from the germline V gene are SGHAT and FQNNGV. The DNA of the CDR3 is TGTGCCAGCAGCCAGGGGGTTCGGCAAGAGACCCAGTACTTC. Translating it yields CASSQGVRQETQYF.

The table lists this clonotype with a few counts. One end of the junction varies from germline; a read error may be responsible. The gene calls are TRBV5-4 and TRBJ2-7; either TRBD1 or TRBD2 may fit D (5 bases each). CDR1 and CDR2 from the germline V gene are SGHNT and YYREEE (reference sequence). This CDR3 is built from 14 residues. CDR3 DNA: TGTGCCAGCAGCTTGGTTCTCAATAGGGACGAGCAGTGCTTC. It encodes CASSLVLNRDEQCF.

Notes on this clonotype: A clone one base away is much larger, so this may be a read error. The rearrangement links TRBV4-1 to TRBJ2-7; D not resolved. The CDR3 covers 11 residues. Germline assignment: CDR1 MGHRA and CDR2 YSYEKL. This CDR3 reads CASSPGSERYF. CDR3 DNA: TGCGCCAGCAGCCCAGGATCGGAGCGGTACTTC.

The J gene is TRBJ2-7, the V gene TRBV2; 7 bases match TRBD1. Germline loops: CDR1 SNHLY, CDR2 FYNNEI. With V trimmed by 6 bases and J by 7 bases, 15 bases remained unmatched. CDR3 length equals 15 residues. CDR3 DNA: TGTGCCAGCAGCCCCTACAGGGGCGATCCACGAGAGCAGTACTTC. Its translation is CASSPYRGDPREQYF.

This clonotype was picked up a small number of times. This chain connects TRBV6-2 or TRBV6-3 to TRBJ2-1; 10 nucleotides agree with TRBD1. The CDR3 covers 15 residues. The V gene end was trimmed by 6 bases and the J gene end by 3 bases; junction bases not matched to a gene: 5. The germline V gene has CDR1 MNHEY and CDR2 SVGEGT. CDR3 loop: CASSLRDRGYNEQFF. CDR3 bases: TGTGCCAGCAGCCTCCGGGACAGGGGCTACAATGAGCAGTTCTTC.

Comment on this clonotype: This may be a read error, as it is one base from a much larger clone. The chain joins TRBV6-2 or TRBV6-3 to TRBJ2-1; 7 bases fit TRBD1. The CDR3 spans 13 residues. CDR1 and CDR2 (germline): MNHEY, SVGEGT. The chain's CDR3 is CASAGTAYNAQFF. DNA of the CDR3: TGTGCCAGCGCCGGGACAGCCTACAATGCGCAGTTCTTC.

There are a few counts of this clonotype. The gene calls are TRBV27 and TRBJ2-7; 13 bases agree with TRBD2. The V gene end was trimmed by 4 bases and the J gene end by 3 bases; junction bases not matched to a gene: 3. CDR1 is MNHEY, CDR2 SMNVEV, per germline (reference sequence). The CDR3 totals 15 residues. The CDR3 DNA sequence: TGTGCCAGCAGTTGGACTAGCGGGAGTATCTACGAGCAGTACTTC. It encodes CASSWTSGSIYEQYF.

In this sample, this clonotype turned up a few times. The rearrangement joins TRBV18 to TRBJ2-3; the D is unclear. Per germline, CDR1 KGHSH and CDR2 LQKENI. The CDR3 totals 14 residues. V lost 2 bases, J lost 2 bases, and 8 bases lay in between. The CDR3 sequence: CASSPSRYTDTQYF. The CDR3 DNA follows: TGTGCCAGCTCACCAAGTCGCTACACAGATACGCAGTATTTT.

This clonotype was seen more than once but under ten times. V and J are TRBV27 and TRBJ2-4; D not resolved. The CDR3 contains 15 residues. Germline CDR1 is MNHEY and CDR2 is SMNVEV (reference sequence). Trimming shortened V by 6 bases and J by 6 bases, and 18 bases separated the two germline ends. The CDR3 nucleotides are TGTGCCAGCAGCTCAATTTTAGGCGGCGTAAACATTCAGTACTTC. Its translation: CASSSILGGVNIQYF.

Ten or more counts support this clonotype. CDR3 coding DNA: TGTGCCAGCAGTTACGGGAGCGGAGTGGAGGAGCAGTACTTC. Translation gives CASSYGSGVEEQYF. The V call is TRBV6-5, the J call TRBJ2-7; weak D call: TRBD2 (5 bases). The CDR3 has 14 residues. The germline V gene has CDR1 MNHEY and CDR2 SVGAGI. V gave up 2 bases and J gave up 7 bases, with 15 bases separating them.

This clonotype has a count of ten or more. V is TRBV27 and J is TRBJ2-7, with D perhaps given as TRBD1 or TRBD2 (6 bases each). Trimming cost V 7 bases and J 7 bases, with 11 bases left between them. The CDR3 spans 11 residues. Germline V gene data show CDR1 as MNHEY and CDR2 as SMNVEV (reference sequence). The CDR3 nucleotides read TGTGCCAGCATCGGAGGGGGGGAGCAGTACTTC. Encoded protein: CASIGGGEQYF.

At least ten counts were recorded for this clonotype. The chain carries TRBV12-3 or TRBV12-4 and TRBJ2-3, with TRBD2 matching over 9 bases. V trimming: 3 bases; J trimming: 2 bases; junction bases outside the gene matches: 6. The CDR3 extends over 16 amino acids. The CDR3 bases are TGTGCCAGCAGTTTGACAGCGGGGGGCCCCACAGATACGCAGTATTTT. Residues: CASSLTAGGPTDTQYF.

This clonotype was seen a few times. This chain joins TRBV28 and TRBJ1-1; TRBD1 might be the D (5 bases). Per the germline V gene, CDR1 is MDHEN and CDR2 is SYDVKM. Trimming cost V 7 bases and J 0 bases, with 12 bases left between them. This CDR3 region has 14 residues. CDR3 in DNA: TGTGCCAGCACTAGGGGACGGATGAACACTGAAGCTTTCTTT. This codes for CASTRGRMNTEAFF.

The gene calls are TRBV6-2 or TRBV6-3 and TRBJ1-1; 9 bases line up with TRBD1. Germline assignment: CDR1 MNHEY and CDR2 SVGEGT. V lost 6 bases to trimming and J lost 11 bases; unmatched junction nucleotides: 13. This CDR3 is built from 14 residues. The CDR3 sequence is CASRQYTGGMGAFF. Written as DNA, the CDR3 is TGTGCCAGCAGGCAGTACACAGGGGGCATGGGGGCTTTCTTT.

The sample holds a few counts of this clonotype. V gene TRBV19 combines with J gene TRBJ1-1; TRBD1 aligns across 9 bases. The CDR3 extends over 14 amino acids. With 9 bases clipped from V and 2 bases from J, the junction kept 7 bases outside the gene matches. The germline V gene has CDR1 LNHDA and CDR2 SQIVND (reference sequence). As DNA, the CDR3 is TGTGCCAGCAAGATAACAGGGGGCAACACTGAAGCTTTCTTT. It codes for CASKITGGNTEAFF.

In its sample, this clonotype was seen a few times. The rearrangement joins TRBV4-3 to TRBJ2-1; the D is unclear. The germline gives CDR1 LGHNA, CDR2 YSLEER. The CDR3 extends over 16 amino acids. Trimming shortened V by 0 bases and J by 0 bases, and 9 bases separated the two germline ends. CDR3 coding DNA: TGCGCCAGCAGCCAAGATCCCCTATCCTCCTACAATGAGCAGTTCTTC. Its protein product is CASSQDPLSSYNEQFF.

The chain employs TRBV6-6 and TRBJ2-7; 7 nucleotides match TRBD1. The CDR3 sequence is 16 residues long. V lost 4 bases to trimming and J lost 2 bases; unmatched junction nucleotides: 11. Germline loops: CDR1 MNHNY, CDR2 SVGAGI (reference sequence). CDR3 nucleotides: TGTGCCAGCAGTTCTCCAACAGGGGTCGGGACCTACGAGCAGTACTTC. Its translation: CASSSPTGVGTYEQYF.

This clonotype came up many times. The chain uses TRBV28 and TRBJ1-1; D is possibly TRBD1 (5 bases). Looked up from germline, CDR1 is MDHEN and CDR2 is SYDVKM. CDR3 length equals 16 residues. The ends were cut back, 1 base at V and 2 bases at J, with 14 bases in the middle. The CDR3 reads CASSLFPGTQNTEAFF. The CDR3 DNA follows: TGTGCCAGCAGTTTATTCCCCGGGACCCAAAACACTGAAGCTTTCTTT.